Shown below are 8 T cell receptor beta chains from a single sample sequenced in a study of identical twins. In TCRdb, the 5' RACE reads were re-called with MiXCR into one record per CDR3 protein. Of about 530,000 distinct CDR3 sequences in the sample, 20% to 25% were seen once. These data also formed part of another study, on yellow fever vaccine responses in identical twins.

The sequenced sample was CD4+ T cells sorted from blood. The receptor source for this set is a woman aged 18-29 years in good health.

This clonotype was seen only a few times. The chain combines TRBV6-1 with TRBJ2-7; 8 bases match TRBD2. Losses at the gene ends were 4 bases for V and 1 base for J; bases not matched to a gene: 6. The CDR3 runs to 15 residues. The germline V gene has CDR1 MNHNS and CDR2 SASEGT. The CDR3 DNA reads TGTGCCAGCAGTGGGACTAGCCTTCAATCCTACGAGCAGTACTTC. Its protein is CASSGTSLQSYEQYF.

CDR3 coding DNA: TGTGCCAGCCCTCCCCTGTGGTCTAGCGGCACCAGCACAGATACGCAGTATTTT. As protein: CASPPLWSSGTSTDTQYF. The chain couples TRBV28 to TRBJ2-3; 7 bases match TRBD2. With 8 bases clipped from V and 0 bases from J, the junction kept 17 bases outside the gene matches. This CDR3 is 18 amino acids long. Germline CDR1 is MDHEN and CDR2 is SYDVKM.

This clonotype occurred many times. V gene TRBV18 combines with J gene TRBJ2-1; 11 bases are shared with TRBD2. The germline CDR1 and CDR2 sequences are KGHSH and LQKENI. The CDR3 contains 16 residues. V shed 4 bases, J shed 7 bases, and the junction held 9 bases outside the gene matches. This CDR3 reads CASSLATSGVMNEQFF. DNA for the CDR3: TGTGCCAGCTCACTTGCGACTAGCGGGGTAATGAATGAGCAGTTCTTC. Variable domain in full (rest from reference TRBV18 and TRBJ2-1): NAGVMQNPRHLVRRRGQEARLRCSPMKGHSHVYWYRQLPEEGLKFMVYLQKENIIDESGMPKERFSAEFPKEGPSILRIQQVVRGDSAAYFCASSLATSGVMNEQFFGPGTRLTVL.

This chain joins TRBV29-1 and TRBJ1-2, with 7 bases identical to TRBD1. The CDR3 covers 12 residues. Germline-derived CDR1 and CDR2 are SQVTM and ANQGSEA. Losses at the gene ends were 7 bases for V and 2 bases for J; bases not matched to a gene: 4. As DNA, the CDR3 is TGCAGCGCCTTGACAGGGAACTATGGCTACACCTTC. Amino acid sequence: CSALTGNYGYTF.

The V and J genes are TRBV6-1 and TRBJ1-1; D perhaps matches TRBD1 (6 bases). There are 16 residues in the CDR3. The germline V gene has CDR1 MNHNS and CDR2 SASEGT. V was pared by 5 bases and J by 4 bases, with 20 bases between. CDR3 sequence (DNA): TGTGCCAGCAGTACCCATATCGGGGGCAGGAGCACTGAAGCTTTCTTT. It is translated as CASSTHIGGRSTEAFF.

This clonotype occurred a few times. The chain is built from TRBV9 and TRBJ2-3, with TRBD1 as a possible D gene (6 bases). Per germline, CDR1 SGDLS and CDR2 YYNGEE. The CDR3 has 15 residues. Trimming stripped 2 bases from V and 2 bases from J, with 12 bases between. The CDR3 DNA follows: TGTGCCAGCAGCGTCACACAGGGCGACACAGATACGCAGTATTTT. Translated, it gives CASSVTQGDTDTQYF.

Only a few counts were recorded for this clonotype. As DNA, the CDR3 is TGTGCCAGCAGTTTATCAATACAAGAGACCCAGTACTTC. Translating gives CASSLSIQETQYF. The rearrangement uses TRBV12-3 or TRBV12-4 and TRBJ2-5; D is ambiguous. V lost 2 bases and J 2 bases, leaving 6 bases between the germline ends. This CDR3 spans 13 amino acids.

CDR3 in amino acids: CSVLRQFQETQYF. As DNA, the CDR3 is TGCAGCGTTCTCAGACAGTTCCAAGAGACCCAGTACTTC. V usage is TRBV29-1 and J usage is TRBJ2-5; D is perhaps TRBD1 (5 bases). CDR1 SQVTM and CDR2 ANQGSEA come from the germline V gene. The CDR3 contains 13 residues. V was pared by 5 bases and J by 1 base, with 11 bases between.